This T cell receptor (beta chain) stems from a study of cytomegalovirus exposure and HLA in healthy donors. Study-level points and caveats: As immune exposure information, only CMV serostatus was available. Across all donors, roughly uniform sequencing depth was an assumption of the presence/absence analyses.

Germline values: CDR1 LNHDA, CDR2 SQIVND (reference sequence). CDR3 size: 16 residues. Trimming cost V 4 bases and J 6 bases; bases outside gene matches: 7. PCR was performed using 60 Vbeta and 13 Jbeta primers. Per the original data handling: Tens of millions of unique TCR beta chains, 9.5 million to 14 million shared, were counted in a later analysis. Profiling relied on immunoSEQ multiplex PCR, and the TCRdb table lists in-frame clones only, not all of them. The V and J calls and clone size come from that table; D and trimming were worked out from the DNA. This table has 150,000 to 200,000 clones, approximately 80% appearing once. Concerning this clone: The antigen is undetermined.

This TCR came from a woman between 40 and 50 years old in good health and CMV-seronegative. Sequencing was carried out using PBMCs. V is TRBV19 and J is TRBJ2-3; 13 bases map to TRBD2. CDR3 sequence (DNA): TGTGCCAGTAGTAGAACTAGCGGGGGGGCCTTGGATACGCAGTATTTT. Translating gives CASSRTSGGALDTQYF.